The rows below give T cell receptor beta chains drawn from one sample of a study of cytomegalovirus exposure and HLA in healthy donors. Libraries were prepared by immunoSEQ multiplex PCR; TCRdb keeps only in-frame clonotypes and omits some of them. The data hold about 170,000 clones, with roughly 85% observed a single time. Sequencing was performed on PBMCs. These receptors all come from a woman aged 45-65 years in good health and CMV-seropositive. The CDR3 runs from the conserved cysteine through the conserved F or W. Each record gives: V gene, J gene, clone size, D gene, CDR3 DNA, CDR3 protein. D genes are given only for firm matches. Part of the rows lack a size; the others show once, few, many or a class for expanded clones.

>TRBV27|TRBJ2-7|few|TRBD1
TGTGCCAGCAGTCCCGACAGGGGGAGCCACGAGCAGTACTTC
CASSPDRGSHEQYF
>TRBV7-2|TRBJ2-1|NA|TRBD1
TGTGCCAGCAGCCAAGGGACAGTCGTTTACAATGAGCAGTTCTTC
CASSQGTVVYNEQFF
>TRBV18|TRBJ2-2|NA|NA
TGTGCCAGCTCAACACTCTCGACTGCGGGGGGGGAGCTGTTTTTT
CASSTLSTAGGELFF
>TRBV9|TRBJ1-1|NA|NA
TGTGCCAGCAGCGCCCTCGCGGGGAACACTGAAGCTTTCTTT
CASSALAGNTEAFF
>TRBV19|TRBJ1-1|NA|NA
TGTGCCAGTACCCCCCGGGGGGTGGTAGCCACTGAAGCTTTCTTT
CASTPRGVVATEAFF
>TRBV5-1|TRBJ2-5|NA|TRBD1
TGCGCCAGCAGCTTGTCCTTACAGGGGACGGGAGAGACCCAGTACTTC
CASSLSLQGTGETQYF
>TRBV4-1|TRBJ1-5|NA|TRBD1
TGCGCCAGCAGCCGGACGGGACAGGGAAGCCAGCCCCAGCATTTT
CASSRTGQGSQPQHF
>TRBV2|TRBJ1-1|NA|TRBD1
TGTGCCAGCAGTGGGGGACAGGTGGAGGTAGCTTTCTTT
CASSGGQVEVAFF
>TRBV19|TRBJ1-1|NA|NA
TGTGCCAGTAGTACCTCCATTCCCACGTTTATAGTCAGGGTGAACACTGAAGCTTTCTTT
CASSTSIPTFIVRVNTEAFF
>TRBV10-2|TRBJ2-2|NA|NA
TGCGCCAGCAGCCTTGACACGAACACCGGGGAGCTGTTTTTT
CASSLDTNTGELFF
>TRBV4-3|TRBJ2-1|NA|NA
TGCGCCAGCAGCCAAGTTTATGGGAGCTCCTACAATGAGCAGTTCTTC
CASSQVYGSSYNEQFF